This TCR beta chain comes out of a study of blood T cell repertoires in COVID-19. At the level of the study: COVID-19 samples from acute and convalescent phases originated in the United States, Italy and Spain. Nucleic acid was either cDNA or gDNA, and it came from T cells, B-cell-depleted T cells, or PBMCs.

Concerning this clone itself: Distinct nucleotide sequences in the sample also encode this CDR3.

Authors' data handling: Reference gene primers were amplified, and this amplification served to estimate nucleated cell counts. Some clones are missing from TCRdb's copy, which holds only in-frame ones; the method was immunoSEQ multiplex PCR. Clone size and V and J calls were adopted from that table, with D and trimming inferred from the DNA. This sample carries roughly 55,000 clones, about 87% of them seen once, and the ten largest clones take about 6.3%. The sequence was collected from a man aged 60 to 75 with active or convalescent COVID-19. Sequenced material: peripheral blood.

CDR3 in amino acids: CASSYSLAGGYNEQFF. Here the CDR3 DNA reads TGTGCCAGCAGTTACTCACTAGCGGGAGGCTACAATGAGCAGTTCTTC. This chain connects TRBV6-5 to TRBJ2-1; 12 bases are shared with TRBD2. After removal of 0 bases from V and 3 bases from J, the junction contained 0 bases not matched to a gene. Germline loops: CDR1 MNHEY, CDR2 SVGAGI. This CDR3 is 16 amino acids long.